A selection of T cell receptor beta chains follows, all from one sample in a study of long-term antiretroviral therapy in people with HIV. Produced via immunoSEQ multiplex PCR; TCRdb's table is partial and in-frame only. Counted here are tens of thousands of clones, 75% to 85% occurring once; the ten biggest clones make up 5.5% to 8%. The specimen was unsorted PBMCs, collected 0.3 years after starting antiretroviral therapy. Receptors originate from a middle-aged man with HIV. Each CDR3 is given with its conserved first and last residue. The order of the fields is D gene, CDR3 length, V gene, clone size, J gene, CDR3 DNA, CDR3 protein. D genes are given only for firm matches. Expanded clones get a size class; other rows say once, few or many, or leave the size out.

-	14	TRBV7-6	once	TRBJ1-1	TGTGCCAGCAGCGTCGGCACGGTCAACACTGAAGCTTTCTTT	CASSVGTVNTEAFF
TRBD1	14	TRBV19	few	TRBJ1-5	TGTGCCAGTAGTGGGACAGGGTCGAATCAGCCCCAGCATTTT	CASSGTGSNQPQHF
-	14	TRBV11-2	-	TRBJ1-5	TGTGCCAGCAGCCTAACAGGCACGGCCCGGCCCCAGCATTTT	CASSLTGTARPQHF
-	15	TRBV5-8	-	TRBJ1-1	TGTGCCAGCAGCGGATCGGGGCTTTTGAACACTGAAGCTTTCTTT	CASSGSGLLNTEAFF
-	12	TRBV7-2	-	TRBJ1-1	TGTGCCAGCAGCTTGCGCGACACTGAAGCTTTCTTT	CASSLRDTEAFF
-	12	TRBV5-1	-	TRBJ2-7	TGCGCCAGCAGCTTTTCCAATACCGAGCAGTACTTC	CASSFSNTEQYF
-	13	TRBV10-1	-	TRBJ2-5	TGCGCCAGCAGTGACTTGGACCGAGAGACCCAGTACTTC	CASSDLDRETQYF
TRBD2	16	TRBV27	large	TRBJ2-2	TGTGCCAGCAGTCCCGGACTAGCGGACGCCACCGGGGAGCTGTTTTTT	CASSPGLADATGELFF
TRBD1	15	TRBV7-2	-	TRBJ2-7	TGTGCCAGCAGCTTCGGACAGGGGAGGGGATACGAGCAGTACTTC	CASSFGQGRGYEQYF
-	13	TRBV6-5	-	TRBJ2-3	TGTGCCAGCAGATCGGACCGCACAGATACGCAGTATTTT	CASRSDRTDTQYF
-	14	TRBV7-8	-	TRBJ2-1	TGTGCCAGCAGCCTCTCCCGGACGTACAATGAGCAGTTCTTC	CASSLSRTYNEQFF
-	13	TRBV4-3	-	TRBJ2-1	TGCGCCAGCAGCCAAGGACGCGGTAATGAGCAGTTCTTC	CASSQGRGNEQFF
TRBD1	16	TRBV2	medium-sized	TRBJ1-5	TGTGCCAGCAGCGCCGGGACAGTATATAGCAATCAGCCCCAGCATTTT	CASSAGTVYSNQPQHF
-	14	TRBV4-3	-	TRBJ2-3	TGCGCCAGCAGCCTTATACAGGGTGGGGATACGCAGTATTTT	CASSLIQGGDTQYF
-	14	TRBV28	-	TRBJ1-5	TGTGCCAGCACCAAGGGTAATGGCAATCAGCCCCAGCATTTT	CASTKGNGNQPQHF
-	15	TRBV5-6	-	TRBJ1-2	TGTGCCAGCCTGCGTGTTAGTCGAAAGACCTATGGCTACACCTTC	CASLRVSRKTYGYTF
TRBD1	15	TRBV6-1	-	TRBJ1-5	TGTGCCAGCAGATCCGCCGGGACAGGGGGTTGGACCCAGCATTTT	CASRSAGTGGWTQHF
TRBD2	14	TRBV6-4	-	TRBJ2-1	TGTGCCAGCAGTATTGGACTAGCGGGAGGTGAGCAGTTCTTC	CASSIGLAGGEQFF
-	15	TRBV10-3	-	TRBJ2-7	TGTGCCATCAGTGAGTCGGACAGAGGCTCCTACGAGCAGTACTTC	CAISESDRGSYEQYF
TRBD1	14	TRBV29-1	-	TRBJ2-7	TGCAGCGTTCCTGGGGGGACAGGGGCCTACGAGCAGTACTTC	CSVPGGTGAYEQYF
TRBD1	15	TRBV25-1	once	TRBJ2-7	TGTGCCAGCAGTGAAAACAGGGGGCGCCCCTACGAGCAGTACTTC	CASSENRGRPYEQYF
-	15	TRBV6-1	once	TRBJ2-6	TGTGCCAGTAGTGAAGTGGGGTCCGGGGCCAACGTCCTGACTTTC	CASSEVGSGANVLTF
-	15	TRBV10-3	-	TRBJ1-2	TGTGCCATCAGTGAACCGGGGGGCAGCGGCTATGGCTACACCTTC	CAISEPGGSGYGYTF
-	17	TRBV19	-	TRBJ2-4	TGTGCCAGTAGTATAATGTTCGGCGGAGTCCCGGGCGCCATTCAGTACTTC	CASSIMFGGVPGAIQYF
TRBD1	14	TRBV6-1	-	TRBJ1-5	TGTGCCAGCAGTGAGGACAGGGTGCGTCAGCCCCAGCATTTT	CASSEDRVRQPQHF
-	13	TRBV5-1	-	TRBJ1-2	TGCGCCAGCAGCTTCACAGGGTTCTATGGCTACACCTTC	CASSFTGFYGYTF
-	14	TRBV10-3	-	TRBJ1-5	TGTGCCATCAGTGAGTCTCTTTCGGGACAGCCCCAGCATTTT	CAISESLSGQPQHF
-	15	TRBV6-6	-	TRBJ1-5	TGTGCCAGCAGTTACATAAGCGGGAGCAATCAGCCCCAGCATTTT	CASSYISGSNQPQHF
TRBD1	15	TRBV6-5	few	TRBJ1-2	TGTGCCAGCAGTGCGACCAGACAGGGAGGGACCGGCTACACCTTC	CASSATRQGGTGYTF
-	14	TRBV6-1	once	TRBJ1-6	TGTGCCAGCAGTGAATCAGGGAGGAGATCACCCCTCCACTTT	CASSESGRRSPLHF
-	13	TRBV7-2	-	TRBJ2-5	TGTGCCAGCAGCTTAGGGGCCCAAGAGACCCAGTACTTC	CASSLGAQETQYF
TRBD1	14	TRBV2	-	TRBJ2-7	TGTGCCAGCAGTGAATGGGGACAGGGCTACGAGCAGTACTTC	CASSEWGQGYEQYF
TRBD2	17	TRBV9	-	TRBJ2-2	TGTGCCAGCAGCGTATCTAGCGGGAGTGGCGACACCGGGGAGCTGTTTTTT	CASSVSSGSGDTGELFF
-	15	TRBV28	-	TRBJ2-2	TGTGCCAGCAGTTTATTGGCACAGAGTAACGGGGAGCTGTTTTTT	CASSLLAQSNGELFF
TRBD1	15	TRBV6-1	-	TRBJ1-2	TGTGCCAGCAGTGATTGGGGAGGGACAGGGACTGGCTACACCTTC	CASSDWGGTGTGYTF
-	13	TRBV7-9	-	TRBJ2-5	TGTGCCAGCAGCCTCGGGGGTTTGGAGACCCAGTACTTC	CASSLGGLETQYF
-	16	TRBV29-1	once	TRBJ2-2	TGCAGCGTCGGGGGAATGGGGGCGGGGCACACCGGGGAGCTGTTTTTT	CSVGGMGAGHTGELFF
-	16	TRBV12-5	-	TRBJ2-5	TGTGCTAGTGGCATTACCGGAAAGGGGCCCCAAGAGACCCAGTACTTC	CASGITGKGPQETQYF
TRBD2	18	TRBV5-6	-	TRBJ2-7	TGTGCCAGCAGCTTGACGCAGGGACTAGCGGGACACCCTTGGGAGCAGTACTTC	CASSLTQGLAGHPWEQYF
-	15	TRBV30	-	TRBJ2-7	TGTGCCTGGATAGACCGGAGGGGGGCGTCCTACGAGCAGTACTTC	CAWIDRRGASYEQYF
-	13	TRBV28	-	TRBJ1-1	TGTGCCAGCGTCGGACACTCGAACACTGAAGCTTTCTTT	CASVGHSNTEAFF
TRBD1	14	TRBV5-4	few	TRBJ1-2	TGTGCCAGCAGCCTGGACAGGGGGCGCCGGGGCTACACCTTC	CASSLDRGRRGYTF
-	13	TRBV28	once	TRBJ2-5	TGTGCCAGCAGCCGGACCCAGGCGGAGACCCAGTACTTC	CASSRTQAETQYF
TRBD2	15	TRBV7-2	-	TRBJ2-1	TGTGCCAGCAGCTTAAGAGCGGGAGGGTTTCATGAGCAGTTCTTC	CASSLRAGGFHEQFF
-	13	TRBV11-2	-	TRBJ1-2	TGTGCCAGCAGTGTAACGGACGGCTATGGCTACACCTTC	CASSVTDGYGYTF
TRBD2	18	TRBV9	-	TRBJ2-3	TGTGCCAGCAGCGTAGAACCAGCGGGGGCAATGTCATGGGATACGCAGTATTTT	CASSVEPAGAMSWDTQYF
-	13	TRBV7-2	few	TRBJ1-5	TGTGCCAGCAGCACAAATGGGAATCAGCCCCAGCATTTT	CASSTNGNQPQHF
-	15	TRBV6-6	-	TRBJ1-1	TGTGCCAGCAGTTACTCGATGTCGATAAACACTGAAGCTTTCTTT	CASSYSMSINTEAFF
-	13	TRBV2	-	TRBJ2-7	TGTGCCAGCAGTGATCAGTGGGGGGACGAGCAGTACTTC	CASSDQWGDEQYF